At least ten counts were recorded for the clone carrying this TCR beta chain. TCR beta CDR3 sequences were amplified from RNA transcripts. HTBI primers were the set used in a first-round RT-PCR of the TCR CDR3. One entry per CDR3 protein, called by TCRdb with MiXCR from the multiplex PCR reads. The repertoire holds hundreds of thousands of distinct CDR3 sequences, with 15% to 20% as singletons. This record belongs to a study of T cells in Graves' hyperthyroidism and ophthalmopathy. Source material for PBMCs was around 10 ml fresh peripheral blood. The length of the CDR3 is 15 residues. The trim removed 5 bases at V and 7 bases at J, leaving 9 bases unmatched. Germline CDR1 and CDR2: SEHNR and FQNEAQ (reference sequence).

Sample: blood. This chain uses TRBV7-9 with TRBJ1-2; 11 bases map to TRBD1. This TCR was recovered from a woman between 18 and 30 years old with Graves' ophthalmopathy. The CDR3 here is CASSPWTGGFSGYTF. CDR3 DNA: TGTGCCAGCAGCCCCTGGACAGGGGGCTTCTCTGGCTACACCTTC.